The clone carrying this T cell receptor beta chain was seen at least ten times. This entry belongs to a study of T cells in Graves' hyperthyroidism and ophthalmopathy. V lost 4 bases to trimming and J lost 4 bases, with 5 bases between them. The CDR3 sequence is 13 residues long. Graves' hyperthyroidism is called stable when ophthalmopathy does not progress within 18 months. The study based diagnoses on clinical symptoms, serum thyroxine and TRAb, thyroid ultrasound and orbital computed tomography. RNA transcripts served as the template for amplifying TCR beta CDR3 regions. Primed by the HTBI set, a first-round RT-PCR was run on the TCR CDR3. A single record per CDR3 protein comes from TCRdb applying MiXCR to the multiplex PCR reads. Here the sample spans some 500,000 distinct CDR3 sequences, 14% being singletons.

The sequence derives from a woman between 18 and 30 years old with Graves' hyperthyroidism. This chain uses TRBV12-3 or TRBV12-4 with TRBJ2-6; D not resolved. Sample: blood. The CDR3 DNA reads TGTGCCAGCAGTTGGGCCGGGGCCAACGTCCTGACTTTC. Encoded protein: CASSWAGANVLTF.